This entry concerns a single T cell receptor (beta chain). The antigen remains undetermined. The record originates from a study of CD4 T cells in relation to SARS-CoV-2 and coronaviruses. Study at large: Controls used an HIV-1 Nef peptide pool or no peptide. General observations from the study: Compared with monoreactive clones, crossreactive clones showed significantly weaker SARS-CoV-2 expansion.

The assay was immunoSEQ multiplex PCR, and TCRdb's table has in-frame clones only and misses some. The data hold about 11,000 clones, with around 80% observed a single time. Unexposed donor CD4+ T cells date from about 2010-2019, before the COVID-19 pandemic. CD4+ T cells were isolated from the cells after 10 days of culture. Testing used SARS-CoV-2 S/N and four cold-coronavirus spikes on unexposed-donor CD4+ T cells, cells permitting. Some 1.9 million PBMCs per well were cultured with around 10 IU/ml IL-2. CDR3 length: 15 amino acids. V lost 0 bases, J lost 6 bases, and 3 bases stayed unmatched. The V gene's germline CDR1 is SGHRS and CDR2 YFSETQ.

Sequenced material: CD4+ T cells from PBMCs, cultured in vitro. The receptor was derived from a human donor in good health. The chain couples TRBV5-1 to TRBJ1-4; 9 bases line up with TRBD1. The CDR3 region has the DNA TGCGCCAGCAGCTTGGCCTGGGACAGGGATGAAAAACTGTTTTTT. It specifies CASSLAWDRDEKLFF.